The clone carrying this TCR beta chain was recorded a few times. Antigen: not known. The sample is drawn from a study of identical twins. Study outcomes and limitations: In monozygotic twins, models underestimated the sharing of out-of-frame TCR alpha.

The CDR3 has 12 amino acids. Looked up from germline, CDR1 is SGHTA and CDR2 is FQGNSA. Trimming left V 2 bases short and J 8 bases short, with 9 bases between. TCRdb independently ran MiXCR on the 5' RACE reads; one entry per CDR3 protein. The table lists fewer than 250,000 distinct CDR3 sequences, about a tenth of them singletons. This sequence was found in a woman aged 18-35 years in good health. The sample consisted of memory (CD45RO+) T cells sorted from blood. The V call is TRBV7-2, the J call TRBJ1-1; D uncertain. The CDR3 region is CASSLQFPEAFF. CDR3 bases: TGTGCCAGCAGCTTACAGTTTCCAGAAGCTTTCTTT.